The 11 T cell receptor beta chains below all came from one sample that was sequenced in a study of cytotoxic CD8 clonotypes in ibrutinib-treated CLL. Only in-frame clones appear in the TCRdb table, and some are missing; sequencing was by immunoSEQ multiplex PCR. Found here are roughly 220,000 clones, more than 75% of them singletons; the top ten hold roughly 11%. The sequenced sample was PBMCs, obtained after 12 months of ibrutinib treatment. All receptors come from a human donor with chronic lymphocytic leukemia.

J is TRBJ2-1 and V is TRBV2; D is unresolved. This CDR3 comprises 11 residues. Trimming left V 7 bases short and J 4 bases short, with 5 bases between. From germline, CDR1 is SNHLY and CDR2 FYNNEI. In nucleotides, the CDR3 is TGTGCCAGCAATAGTTACAATGAGCAGTTCTTC. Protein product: CASNSYNEQFF.

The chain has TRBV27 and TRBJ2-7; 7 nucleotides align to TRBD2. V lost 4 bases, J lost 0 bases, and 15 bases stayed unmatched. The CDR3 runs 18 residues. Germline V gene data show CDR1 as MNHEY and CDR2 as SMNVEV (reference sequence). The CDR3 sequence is CASSSALLRRTSSYEQYF. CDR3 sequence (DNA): TGTGCCAGCAGTTCCGCACTTTTACGCAGGACTAGCTCCTACGAGCAGTACTTC.

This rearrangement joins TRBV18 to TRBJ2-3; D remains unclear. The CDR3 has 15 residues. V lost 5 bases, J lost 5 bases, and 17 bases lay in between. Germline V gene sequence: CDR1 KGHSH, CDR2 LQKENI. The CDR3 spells CASSTRIGLQDTQYF. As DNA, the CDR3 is TGTGCCAGCTCAACGCGGATCGGCTTACAAGATACGCAGTATTTT.

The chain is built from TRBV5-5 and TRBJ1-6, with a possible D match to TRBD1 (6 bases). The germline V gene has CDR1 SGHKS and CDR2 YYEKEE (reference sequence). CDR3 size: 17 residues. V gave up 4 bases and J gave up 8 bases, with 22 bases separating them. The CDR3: CASSTFQGNRRYSPLHF. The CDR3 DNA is TGTGCCAGCAGCACCTTCCAGGGGAATCGGCGTTATTCACCCCTCCACTTT.

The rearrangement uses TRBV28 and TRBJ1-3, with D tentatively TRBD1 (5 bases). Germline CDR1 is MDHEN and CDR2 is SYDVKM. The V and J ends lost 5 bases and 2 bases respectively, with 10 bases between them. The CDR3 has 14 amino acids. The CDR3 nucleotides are TGTGCCAGCAGTAAGGGCAGGGCTGGAAACACCATATATTTT. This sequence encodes CASSKGRAGNTIYF.

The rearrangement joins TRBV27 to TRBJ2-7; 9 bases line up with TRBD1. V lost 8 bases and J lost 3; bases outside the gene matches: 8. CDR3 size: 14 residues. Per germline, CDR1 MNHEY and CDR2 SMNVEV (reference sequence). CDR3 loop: CASHPDRGVYEQYF. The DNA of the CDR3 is TGTGCCAGCCACCCCGACAGGGGGGTCTACGAGCAGTACTTC.

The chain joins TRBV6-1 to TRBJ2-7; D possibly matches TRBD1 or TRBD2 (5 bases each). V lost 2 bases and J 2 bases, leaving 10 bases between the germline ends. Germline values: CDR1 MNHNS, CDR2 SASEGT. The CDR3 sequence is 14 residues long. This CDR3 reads CASSELAGTYEQYF. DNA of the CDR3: TGTGCCAGCAGTGAACTAGCAGGGACCTACGAGCAGTACTTC.

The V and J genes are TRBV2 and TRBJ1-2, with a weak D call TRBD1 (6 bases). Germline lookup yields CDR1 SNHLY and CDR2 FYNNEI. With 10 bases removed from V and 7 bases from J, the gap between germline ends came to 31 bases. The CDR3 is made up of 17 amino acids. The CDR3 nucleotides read TGTGCCATTCTCGGGCGGGACAATGGAACCCACTCGCCTGGCTACACCTTC. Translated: CAILGRDNGTHSPGYTF.

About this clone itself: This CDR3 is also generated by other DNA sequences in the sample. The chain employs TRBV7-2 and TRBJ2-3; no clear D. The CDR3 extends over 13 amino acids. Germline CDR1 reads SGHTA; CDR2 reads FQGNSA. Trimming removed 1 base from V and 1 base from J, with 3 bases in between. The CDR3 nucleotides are TGTGCCAGCAGCTTAGTCGGCACAGATACGCAGTATTTT. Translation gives CASSLVGTDTQYF.

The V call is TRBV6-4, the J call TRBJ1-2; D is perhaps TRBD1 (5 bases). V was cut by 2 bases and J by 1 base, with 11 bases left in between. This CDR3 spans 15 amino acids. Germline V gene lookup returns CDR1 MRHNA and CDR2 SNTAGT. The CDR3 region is CASSDPQGGNYGYTF. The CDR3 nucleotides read TGTGCCAGCAGTGACCCGCAGGGTGGTAACTATGGCTACACCTTC.

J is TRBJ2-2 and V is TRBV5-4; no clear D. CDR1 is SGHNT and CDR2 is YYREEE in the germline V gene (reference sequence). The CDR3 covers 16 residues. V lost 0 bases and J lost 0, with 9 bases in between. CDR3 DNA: TGTGCCAGCAGCTTGGGCTACATATCGAACACCGGGGAGCTGTTTTTT. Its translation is CASSLGYISNTGELFF.